The sequence of this TCR beta chain was determined in a study of cytomegalovirus exposure and HLA in healthy donors. About the research overall: In a previous analysis, around 120 million unique TCR beta sequences were found from roughly 180 million T cells.

Comments on this clone: Its antigen remains unidentified.

CDR3 length: 16 amino acids. Germline CDR1 and CDR2: MNHNS and SASEGT. Both 60 Vbeta primers and 13 Jbeta primers went into the PCR. Measured with immunoSEQ multiplex PCR; TCRdb has only the in-frame clones, and not every one. The table lists around 200,000 clones. Study-wide findings and caveats: On later analysis, the bulk of CMV-associated TCR beta chains appeared to be HLA-restricted.

The rearrangement uses TRBV6-1 and TRBJ2-5; TRBD2 matches 7 bases. The J call is uncertain, as TRBJ2-7 better fits the DNA end. The origin of this receptor is a girl between 2 and 10 years old in good health and CMV-seropositive. Sequencing was done on a sample of PBMCs. CDR3 DNA sequence: TGTGCCAGCAGTGAAAGGACGGGAGGTCTTGTATACGAGCAGTACTTC. Encoded protein: CASSERTGGLVYEQYF.